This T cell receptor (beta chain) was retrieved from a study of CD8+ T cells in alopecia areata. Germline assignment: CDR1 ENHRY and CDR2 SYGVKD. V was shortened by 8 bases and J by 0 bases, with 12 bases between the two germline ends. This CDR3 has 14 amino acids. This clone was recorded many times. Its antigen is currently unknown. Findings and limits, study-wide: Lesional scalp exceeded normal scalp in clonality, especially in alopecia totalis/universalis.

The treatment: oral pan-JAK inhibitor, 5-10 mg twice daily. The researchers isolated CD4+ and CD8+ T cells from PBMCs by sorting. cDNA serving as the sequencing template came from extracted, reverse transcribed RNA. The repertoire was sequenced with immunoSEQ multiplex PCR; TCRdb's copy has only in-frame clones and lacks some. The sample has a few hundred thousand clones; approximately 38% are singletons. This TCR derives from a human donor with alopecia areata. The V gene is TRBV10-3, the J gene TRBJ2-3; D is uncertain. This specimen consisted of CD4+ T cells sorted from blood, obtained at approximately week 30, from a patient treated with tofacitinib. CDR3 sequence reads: CAIRPGPSTDTQYF. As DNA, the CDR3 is TGTGCCATCCGACCTGGTCCTAGCACAGATACGCAGTATTTT.